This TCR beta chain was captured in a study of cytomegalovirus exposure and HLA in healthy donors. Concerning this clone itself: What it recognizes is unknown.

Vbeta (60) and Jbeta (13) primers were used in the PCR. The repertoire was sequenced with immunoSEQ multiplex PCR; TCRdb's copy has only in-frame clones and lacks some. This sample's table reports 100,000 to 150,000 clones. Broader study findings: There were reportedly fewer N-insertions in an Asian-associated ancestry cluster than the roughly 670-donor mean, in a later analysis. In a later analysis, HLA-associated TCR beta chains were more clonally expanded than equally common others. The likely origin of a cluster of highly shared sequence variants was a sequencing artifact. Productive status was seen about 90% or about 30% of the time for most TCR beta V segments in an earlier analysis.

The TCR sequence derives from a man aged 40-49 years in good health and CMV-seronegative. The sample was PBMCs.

The CDR3 reads CASSWTGEIIGYTF. The CDR3 nucleotides read TGTGCCAGCAGTTGGACAGGGGAGATTATTGGCTACACCTTC. The chain couples TRBV25-1 to TRBJ1-2, with 9 bases aligning to TRBD1. V lost 5 bases to trimming and J lost 7 bases; unmatched junction nucleotides: 8. CDR1 and CDR2 from the germline V gene are MGHDK and SYGVNS. This CDR3 comprises 14 residues.